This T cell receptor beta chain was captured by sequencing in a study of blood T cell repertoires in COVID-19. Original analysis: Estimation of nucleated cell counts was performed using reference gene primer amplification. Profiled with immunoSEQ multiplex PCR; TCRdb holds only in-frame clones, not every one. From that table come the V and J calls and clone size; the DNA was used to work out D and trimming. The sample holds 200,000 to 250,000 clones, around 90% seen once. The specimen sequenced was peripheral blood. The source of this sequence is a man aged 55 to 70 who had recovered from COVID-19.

The CDR3 nucleotides are TGTGCCAGCAGTGCCGACAGGGGGGTAGGGGAGCAGTACTTC. It encodes CASSADRGVGEQYF. The V and J genes are TRBV2 and TRBJ2-7, with 9 bases aligning to TRBD1. The CDR3 has 14 amino acids. The junction had 8 bases not matched to a gene; V was cut back by 4 bases and J by 7 bases. From germline, CDR1 is SNHLY and CDR2 FYNNEI. The full variable domain, in which reference TRBV2 and TRBJ2-7 provide the parts outside the CDR3, is EPEVTQTPSHQVTQMGQEVILRCVPISNHLYFYWYRQILGQKVEFLVSFYNNEISEKSEIFDDQFSVERPDGSNFTLKIRSTKLEDSAMYFCASSADRGVGEQYFGPGTRLTVT.